The text below deals with one T cell receptor (beta chain). What it binds is not known. The CDR3 extends 3 residues past the end of the read, so its final part is completed from the germline J gene. Data came from immunoSEQ multiplex PCR; TCRdb stores just in-frame clones and leaves some out. Recorded for this sample: roughly 30,000 clones. These data come from a study of T cells in women clearing cervical HPV infection. Study-wide background: Controls gave blood once infection was undetectable; cases at lesion identification. HLA type stays a possible confounder, typing being limited.

Study-wide points: TRBV6-7 relative abundance averaged roughly 0.099% in cases and approximately 0.15% in controls.

The germline gives CDR1 LNHDA, CDR2 SQIVND (reference sequence). The CDR3 has 16 amino acids. This chain uses TRBV19 with TRBJ2-3, with 9 bases fitting TRBD2. The TCR sequence derives from a woman aged 18 to 75 with a cervical HPV16 infection that either progressed to CIN3+ or cleared (not recorded which). Sample: blood buffy coat. The CDR3 loop reads CASSILSPSGEETQYF. The CDR3 DNA, read in part, is TGTGCCAGTAGTATACTGTCTCCTAGCGGGGAAGAGACG.